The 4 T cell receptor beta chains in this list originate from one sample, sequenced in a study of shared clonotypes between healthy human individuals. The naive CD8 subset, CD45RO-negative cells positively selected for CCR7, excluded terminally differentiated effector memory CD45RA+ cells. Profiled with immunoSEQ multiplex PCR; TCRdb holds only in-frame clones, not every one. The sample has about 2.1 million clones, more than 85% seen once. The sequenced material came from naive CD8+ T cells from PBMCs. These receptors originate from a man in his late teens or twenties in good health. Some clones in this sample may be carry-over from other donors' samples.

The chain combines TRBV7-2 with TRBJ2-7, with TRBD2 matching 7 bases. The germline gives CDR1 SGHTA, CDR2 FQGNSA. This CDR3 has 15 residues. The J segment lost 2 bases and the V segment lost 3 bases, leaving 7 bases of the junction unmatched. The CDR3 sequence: CASSFSASGAYEQYF. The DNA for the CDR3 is TGTGCCAGCAGCTTTTCTGCTAGCGGAGCCTACGAGCAGTACTTC.

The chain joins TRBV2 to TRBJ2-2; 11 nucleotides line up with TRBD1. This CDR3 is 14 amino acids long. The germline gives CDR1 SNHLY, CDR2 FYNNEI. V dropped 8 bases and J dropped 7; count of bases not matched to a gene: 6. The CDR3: CASGQGARSGELFF. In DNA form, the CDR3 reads TGTGCCAGCGGACAGGGGGCAAGGAGCGGGGAGCTGTTTTTT.

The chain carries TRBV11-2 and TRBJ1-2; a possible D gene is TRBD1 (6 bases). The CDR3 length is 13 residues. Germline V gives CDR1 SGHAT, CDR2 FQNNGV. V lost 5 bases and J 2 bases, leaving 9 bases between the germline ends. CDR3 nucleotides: TGTGCCAGCAGCCGTGGACAGAACTATGGCTACACCTTC. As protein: CASSRGQNYGYTF.

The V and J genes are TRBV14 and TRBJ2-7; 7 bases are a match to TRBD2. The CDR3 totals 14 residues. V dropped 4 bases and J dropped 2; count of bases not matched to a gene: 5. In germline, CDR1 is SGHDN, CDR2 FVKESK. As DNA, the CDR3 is TGTGCCAGCAGCCCTCCTGCGGGAGCCTACGAGCAGTACTTC. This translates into CASSPPAGAYEQYF.